The 3 T cell receptor beta chains listed next were all sequenced from one sample in a study of T cell responses to AZD1222 COVID-19 vaccine. The table came from immunoSEQ multiplex PCR; TCRdb's copy has only in-frame clones and leaves some out. The sample holds approximately 150,000 clones; more than 80% are singletons and the top ten take about 4.1%. The sequences come from peripheral blood, collected 28 days after the second dose of the MenACWY control vaccine. These receptors were obtained from an adult who received the MenACWY meningococcal vaccine as a control.

This clone appeared a few times. The chain employs TRBV28 and TRBJ2-6, with D possibly called TRBD1 or TRBD2 (6 bases each). The CDR3 is 19 amino acids. Trimming stripped 6 bases from V and 2 bases from J, with 23 bases between. Germline values: CDR1 MDHEN, CDR2 SYDVKM. The CDR3 DNA is TGTGCCAGCAGCCCGATAGGGGGGCGGGTCTTTCCTGGGGCCAACGTCCTGACTTTC. Protein: CASSPIGGRVFPGANVLTF.

This clone was counted a single time. The chain combines TRBV7-3 with TRBJ2-1, with D maybe TRBD2 (6 bases). CDR3 length: 16 residues. Trimming cost V 4 bases and J 2 bases, with 15 bases left between them. Germline-derived CDR1 and CDR2 are SGHTA and FQGTGA. The CDR3 reads CASSSQAGQPYNEQFF. DNA of the CDR3: TGTGCCAGCAGCTCTCAAGCGGGCCAACCCTACAATGAGCAGTTCTTC.

The chain couples TRBV18 to TRBJ2-3, with D perhaps TRBD1 or TRBD2 (5 bases each). In germline, CDR1 is KGHSH, CDR2 LQKENI. The CDR3 is 15 residues long. V was clipped by 4 bases and J by 0 bases, with 11 bases between them. The CDR3 DNA follows: TGTGCCAGCTCACTGCCGGGACCGAGCACAGATACGCAGTATTTT. It translates to CASSLPGPSTDTQYF.